A single sample gave rise to the 7 T cell receptor beta chains below, sequenced in a study of blood T cell repertoires in COVID-19. Assay: immunoSEQ multiplex PCR; the TCRdb copy retains only in-frame clones and omits some. Of about 270,000 clones in the sample, less than 90% were seen once. The sample taken for sequencing was PBMCs or T cells enriched from blood (not recorded which). These receptors originate from a woman in her 50s who had recovered from COVID-19.

The chain couples TRBV5-1 to TRBJ1-3; 7 nucleotides agree with TRBD1. The J segment lost 4 bases and the V segment lost 4 bases, leaving 8 bases of the junction unmatched. This CDR3 has 15 residues. The germline V gene has CDR1 SGHRS and CDR2 YFSETQ. The CDR3 loop is CASSRLTGSGNTIYF. CDR3 coding DNA: TGCGCCAGCAGCCGCCTGACAGGGTCCGGAAACACCATATATTTT.

The chain joins TRBV13 to TRBJ1-3, with TRBD1 matching 7 bases. This CDR3 spans 18 amino acids. The germline CDR1 and CDR2 sequences are PRHDT and FYEKMQ (reference sequence). V dropped 5 bases and J dropped 4; count of bases not matched to a gene: 17. This CDR3 reads CASSPNPADRDTGNTIYF. The CDR3 nucleotides are TGTGCCAGCAGCCCTAATCCCGCCGACAGGGATACCGGAAACACCATATATTTT.

As concerns this clone: The same CDR3 arises from other DNA sequences in this sample as well. This chain joins TRBV18 and TRBJ2-1, with TRBD2 as a possible D gene (6 bases). V shed 3 bases and J shed 6 bases, with 12 bases lying between them. This CDR3 region has 14 residues. Germline V gene lookup returns CDR1 KGHSH and CDR2 LQKENI. This CDR3 is CASSPQTGVNEQFF. The CDR3, as DNA: TGTGCCAGCTCACCCCAAACGGGAGTCAATGAGCAGTTCTTC.

A few counts support this clone. This rearrangement joins TRBV7-9 to TRBJ1-5, with a weak D call TRBD1 (5 bases). The CDR3 is 14 residues long. Trimming removed 5 bases from V and 4 bases from J, with 12 bases in between. CDR1 and CDR2 from the germline V gene are SEHNR and FQNEAQ (reference sequence). CDR3 in amino acids: CASSPTGGNQPQHF. For the CDR3, the DNA is TGTGCCAGCAGCCCTACCGGGGGGAATCAGCCCCAGCATTTT.

This clone was recorded only once. The chain employs TRBV3-1 (or the pseudogene TRBV3-2) and TRBJ1-2, with D possibly TRBD1 on 6 matching bases. V was clipped by 6 bases and J by 8 bases, with 22 bases between them. Germline V lookup: CDR1 LGHDT, CDR2 YNNKEL (reference sequence). This CDR3 contains 15 residues. The CDR3 spells CASRTQGQGWFGYTF. The DNA for the CDR3 is TGTGCCAGCAGGACTCAGGGGCAGGGTTGGTTCGGCTACACCTTC.

The rearrangement joins TRBV24-1 to TRBJ1-5; 12 positions match TRBD1. Trimming at V came to 4 bases and at J to 7 bases, leaving 4 bases not matched to a gene. The CDR3 contains 15 residues. Germline V gene data show CDR1 as KGHDR and CDR2 as SFDVKD. CDR3: CATSEEGQGAQPQHF. The CDR3 DNA sequence: TGTGCCACCAGTGAGGAGGGACAGGGGGCCCAGCCCCAGCATTTT.

The chain combines TRBV27 with TRBJ1-2; TRBD1 matches 8 bases. The germline V gene has CDR1 MNHEY and CDR2 SMNVEV (reference sequence). The V and J ends lost 6 bases and 8 bases, in that order; junction bases with no gene match: 5. CDR3 length: 12 amino acids. The CDR3 protein is CASRDRVAGYTF. The DNA for the CDR3 is TGTGCCAGCAGGGACAGGGTAGCGGGCTACACCTTC.